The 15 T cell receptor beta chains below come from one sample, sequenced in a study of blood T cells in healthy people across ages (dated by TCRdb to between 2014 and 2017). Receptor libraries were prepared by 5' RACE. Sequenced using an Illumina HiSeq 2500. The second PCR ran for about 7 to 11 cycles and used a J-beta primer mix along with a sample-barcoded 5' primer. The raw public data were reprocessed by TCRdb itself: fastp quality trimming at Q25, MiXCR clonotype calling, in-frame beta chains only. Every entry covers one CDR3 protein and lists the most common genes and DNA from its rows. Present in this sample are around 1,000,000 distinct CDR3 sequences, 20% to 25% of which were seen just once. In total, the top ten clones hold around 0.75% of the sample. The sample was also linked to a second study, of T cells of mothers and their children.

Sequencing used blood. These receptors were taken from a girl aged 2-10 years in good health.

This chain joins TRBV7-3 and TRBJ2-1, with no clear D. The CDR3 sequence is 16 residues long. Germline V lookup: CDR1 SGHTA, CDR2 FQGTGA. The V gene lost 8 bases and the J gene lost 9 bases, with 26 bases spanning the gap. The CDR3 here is CASLLPTPADRGEQFF. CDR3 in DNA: TGTGCCAGCTTACTACCGACGCCAGCCGACCGAGGTGAGCAGTTCTTC.

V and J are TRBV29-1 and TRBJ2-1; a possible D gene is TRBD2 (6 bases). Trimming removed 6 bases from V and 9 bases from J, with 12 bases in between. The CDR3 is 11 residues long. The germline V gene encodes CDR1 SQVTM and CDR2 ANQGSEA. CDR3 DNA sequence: TGCAGCGTGAACTTGCGGGGTGAGCAGTTCTTC. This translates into CSVNLRGEQFF.

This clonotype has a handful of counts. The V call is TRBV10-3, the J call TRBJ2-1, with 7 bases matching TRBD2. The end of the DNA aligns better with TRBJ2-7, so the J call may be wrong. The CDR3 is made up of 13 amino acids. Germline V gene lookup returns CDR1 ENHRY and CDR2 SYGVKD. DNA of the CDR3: TGTGCCACCTCGCCTAGCGGACCTTACGAGCAGTACTTC. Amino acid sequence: CATSPSGPYEQYF.

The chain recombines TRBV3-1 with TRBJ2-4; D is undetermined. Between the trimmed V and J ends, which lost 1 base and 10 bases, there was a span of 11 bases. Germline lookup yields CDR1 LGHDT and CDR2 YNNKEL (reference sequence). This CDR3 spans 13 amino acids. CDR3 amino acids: CASSQVVGWIQYF. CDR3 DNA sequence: TGTGCCAGCAGCCAAGTGGTAGGGTGGATTCAGTACTTC.

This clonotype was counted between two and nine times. The CDR3 protein is CASSLGPSSYNSPLHF. As DNA, the CDR3 is TGTGCCAGCAGTCTTGGACCGTCCTCCTATAATTCACCCCTCCACTTT. V gene TRBV12-3 or TRBV12-4 combines with J gene TRBJ1-6; D gene unclear. V was cut by 5 bases and J by 0 bases, with 11 bases left in between. CDR3 length equals 16 residues.

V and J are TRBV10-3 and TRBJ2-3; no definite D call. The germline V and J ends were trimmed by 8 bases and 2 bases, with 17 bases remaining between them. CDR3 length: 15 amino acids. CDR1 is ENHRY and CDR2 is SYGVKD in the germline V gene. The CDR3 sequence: CAIQDSTRFTDTQYF. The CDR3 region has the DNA TGTGCCATCCAAGACTCCACACGATTCACAGATACGCAGTATTTT.

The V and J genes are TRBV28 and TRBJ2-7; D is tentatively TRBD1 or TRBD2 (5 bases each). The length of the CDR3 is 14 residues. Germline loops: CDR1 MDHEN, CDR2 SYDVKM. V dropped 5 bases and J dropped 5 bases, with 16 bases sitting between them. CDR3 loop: CASSVRDGTHEQYF. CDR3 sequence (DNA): TGTGCCAGCAGTGTGAGGGACGGGACCCACGAGCAGTACTTC.

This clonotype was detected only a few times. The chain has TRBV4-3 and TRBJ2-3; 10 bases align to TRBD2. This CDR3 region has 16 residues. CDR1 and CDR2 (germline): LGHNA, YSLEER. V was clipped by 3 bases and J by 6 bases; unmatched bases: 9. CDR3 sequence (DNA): TGCGCCAGCAGCCAGGATCTAGCGGGGGAGGTGGATACGCAGTATTTT. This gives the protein CASSQDLAGEVDTQYF.

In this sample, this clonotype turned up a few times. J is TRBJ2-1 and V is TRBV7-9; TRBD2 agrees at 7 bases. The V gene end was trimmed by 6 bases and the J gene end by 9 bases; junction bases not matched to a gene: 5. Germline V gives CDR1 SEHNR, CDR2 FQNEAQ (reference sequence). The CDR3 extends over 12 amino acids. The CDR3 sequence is CASRSGGSEQFF. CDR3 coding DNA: TGTGCCAGCAGATCCGGCGGGAGTGAGCAGTTCTTC.

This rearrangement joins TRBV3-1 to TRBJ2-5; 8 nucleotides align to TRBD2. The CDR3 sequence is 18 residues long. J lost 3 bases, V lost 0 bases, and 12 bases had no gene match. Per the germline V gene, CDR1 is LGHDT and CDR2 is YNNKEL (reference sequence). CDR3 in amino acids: CASSQDRSGGQPEETQYF. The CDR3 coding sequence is TGTGCCAGCAGCCAAGACCGCAGCGGGGGCCAACCCGAAGAGACCCAGTACTTC.

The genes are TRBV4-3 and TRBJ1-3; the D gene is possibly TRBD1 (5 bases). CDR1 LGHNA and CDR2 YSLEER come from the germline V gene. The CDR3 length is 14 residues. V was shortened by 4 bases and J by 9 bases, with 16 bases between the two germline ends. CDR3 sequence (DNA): TGCGCCAGCAGCCCTGGACGGGGCCTGGGCACCATATATTTT. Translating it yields CASSPGRGLGTIYF.

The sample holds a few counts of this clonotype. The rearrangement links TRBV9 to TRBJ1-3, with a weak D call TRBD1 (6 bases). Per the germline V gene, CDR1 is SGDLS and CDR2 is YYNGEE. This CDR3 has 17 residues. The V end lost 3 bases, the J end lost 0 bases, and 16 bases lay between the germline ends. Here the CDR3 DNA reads TGTGCCAGCAGCGCAGAGGGGGTTTGGGACTCTGGAAACACCATATATTTT. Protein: CASSAEGVWDSGNTIYF.

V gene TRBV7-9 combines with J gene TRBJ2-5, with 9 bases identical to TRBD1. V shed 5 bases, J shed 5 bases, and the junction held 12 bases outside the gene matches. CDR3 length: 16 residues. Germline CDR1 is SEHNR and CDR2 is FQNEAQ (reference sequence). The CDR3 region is CASSPPDRGVEETQYF. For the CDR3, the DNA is TGTGCCAGCAGCCCACCGGACAGGGGAGTCGAGGAGACCCAGTACTTC.

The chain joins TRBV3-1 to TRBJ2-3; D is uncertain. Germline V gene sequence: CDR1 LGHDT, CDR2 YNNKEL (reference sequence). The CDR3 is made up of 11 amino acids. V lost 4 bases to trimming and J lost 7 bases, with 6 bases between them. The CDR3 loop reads CASSREYTQYF. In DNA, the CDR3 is TGTGCCAGCAGCCGAGAGTATACGCAGTATTTT.

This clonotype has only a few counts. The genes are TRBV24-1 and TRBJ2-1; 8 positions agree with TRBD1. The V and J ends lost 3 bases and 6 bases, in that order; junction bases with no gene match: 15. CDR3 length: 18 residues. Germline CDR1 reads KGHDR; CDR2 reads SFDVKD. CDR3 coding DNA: TGTGCCACCAGTGATAAGGACCCCCGACAGGGGCTAGGCAATGAGCAGTTCTTC. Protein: CATSDKDPRQGLGNEQFF.